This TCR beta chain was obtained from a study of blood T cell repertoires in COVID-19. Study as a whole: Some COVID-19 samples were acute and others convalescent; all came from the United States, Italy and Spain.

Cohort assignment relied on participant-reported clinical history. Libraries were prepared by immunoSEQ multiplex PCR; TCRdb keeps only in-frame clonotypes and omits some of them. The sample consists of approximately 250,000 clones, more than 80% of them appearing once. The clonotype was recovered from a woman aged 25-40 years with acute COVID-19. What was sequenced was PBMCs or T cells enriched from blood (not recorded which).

The CDR3 loop reads CASSSAGVAYEQYF. CDR3 in DNA: TGTGCCAGCAGCTCAGCGGGAGTAGCCTACGAGCAGTACTTC. V usage is TRBV7-2 and J usage is TRBJ2-7; 8 nucleotides match TRBD2. This CDR3 region has 14 residues. The ends lost 4 bases at V and 2 bases at J; junction bases unmatched: 4. Germline CDR1 and CDR2: SGHTA and FQGNSA.